This TCR beta chain was retrieved from a study of T cell responses to AZD1222 COVID-19 vaccine. Study-wide results and caveats: No day 14 peak samples; only post-peak repertoires were characterized.

Trimming cost V 3 bases and J 7 bases, with 16 bases left between them. Germline V gene lookup returns CDR1 MNHEY and CDR2 SMNVEV (reference sequence). The CDR3 is made up of 15 amino acids. About this clone itself: The antigen is not known.

This table comes from immunoSEQ multiplex PCR, and its TCRdb copy is limited to in-frame clones, with some not included. The table has some 180,000 clones, roughly 92% seen once. V and J are TRBV27 and TRBJ2-1; D is tentatively TRBD1 or TRBD2 (5 bases each). Specimen: peripheral blood, collected 28 days after the second dose of the MenACWY control vaccine. The sequence was collected from an adult who received the MenACWY meningococcal vaccine as a control. The CDR3 region has the DNA TGTGCCAGCAGTTTTAAGCTTCCCAGGGAGAATGAGCAGTTCTTC. Amino acid sequence: CASSFKLPRENEQFF.